These T cell receptor beta chains were read from a single sample in a study of T cell repertoires and HLA-DP antigens. These receptors' targets are unknown. Profiling relied on immunoSEQ multiplex PCR, and the TCRdb table lists in-frame clones only, not all of them. This sample carries fewer than 75,000 clones, about four fifths of them seen once, and the ten largest clones take about 1.6%. The sample comprised CD4+ T cells from PBMCs. The origin of the receptors is a man in his 60s in good health and CMV-seronegative. The CDR3 runs from the conserved cysteine through the conserved F or W. Each record gives: clone size, D gene, V gene, J gene, CDR3 protein, CDR3 DNA. The D gene is left open where the match is weak. Clone sizes are given selectively: once, few, many, or a class where the clone is expanded.

clone_size: .; d_call: .; v_call: TRBV19; j_call: TRBJ2-3; cdr3_aa: CATSTRTASDTQYF; cdr3_nt: TGTGCCACTTCCACAAGGACGGCCTCTGATACGCAGTATTTT
clone_size: .; d_call: TRBD2; v_call: TRBV5-1; j_call: TRBJ2-5; cdr3_aa: CASSLSGAGRETQYF; cdr3_nt: TGCGCCAGCAGCCTCAGCGGGGCAGGGAGAGAGACCCAGTACTTC
clone_size: .; d_call: TRBD2; v_call: TRBV5-6; j_call: TRBJ2-1; cdr3_aa: CASSSGGGFNEQFF; cdr3_nt: TGTGCCAGCAGCTCGGGGGGAGGGTTCAATGAGCAGTTCTTC
clone_size: .; d_call: .; v_call: TRBV5-5; j_call: TRBJ1-1; cdr3_aa: CASSFQWNTEAFF; cdr3_nt: TGTGCCAGCAGCTTCCAGTGGAACACTGAAGCTTTCTTT
clone_size: once; d_call: .; v_call: TRBV25-1; j_call: TRBJ2-3; cdr3_aa: CASSEEGSTDTQYF; cdr3_nt: TGTGCCAGCTCTGAAGAGGGCTCCACAGATACGCAGTATTTT
clone_size: once; d_call: .; v_call: TRBV6-6; j_call: TRBJ2-3; cdr3_aa: CASSYMRERGTQYF; cdr3_nt: TGTGCCAGCAGTTACATGCGGGAACGGGGCACGCAGTATTTT
clone_size: .; d_call: .; v_call: TRBV6-6; j_call: TRBJ1-6; cdr3_aa: CASSATGRNSPLHF; cdr3_nt: TGTGCCAGCAGTGCAACGGGACGAAATTCACCCCTCCACTTT
clone_size: .; d_call: .; v_call: TRBV7-9; j_call: TRBJ2-3; cdr3_aa: CASSFGGLTDTQYF; cdr3_nt: TGTGCCAGCAGCTTTGGGGGTCTCACAGATACGCAGTATTTT
clone_size: .; d_call: .; v_call: TRBV5-6; j_call: TRBJ2-7; cdr3_aa: CASSRREGYEQYF; cdr3_nt: TGTGCCAGCAGCCGGCGCGAGGGATACGAGCAGTACTTC
clone_size: .; d_call: TRBD2; v_call: TRBV5-1; j_call: TRBJ2-3; cdr3_aa: CASRTSGSFSTDTQYF; cdr3_nt: TGCGCCAGCAGGACTAGCGGGAGCTTTAGCACAGATACGCAGTATTTT
clone_size: .; d_call: .; v_call: TRBV15; j_call: TRBJ2-5; cdr3_aa: CATSRARQETQYF; cdr3_nt: TGTGCCACCAGCAGAGCGCGACAAGAGACCCAGTACTTC
clone_size: few; d_call: TRBD1; v_call: TRBV9; j_call: TRBJ1-5; cdr3_aa: CASSVAGQLNQPQHF; cdr3_nt: TGTGCCAGCAGCGTAGCGGGACAGCTCAATCAGCCCCAGCATTTT
clone_size: .; d_call: .; v_call: TRBV18; j_call: TRBJ1-3; cdr3_aa: CASSPPWGANTIYF; cdr3_nt: TGTGCCAGCTCACCGCCGTGGGGGGCGAACACCATATATTTT
clone_size: .; d_call: .; v_call: TRBV28; j_call: TRBJ1-2; cdr3_aa: CASSLTSLPWGYTF; cdr3_nt: TGTGCCAGCAGTTTAACCTCGCTGCCCTGGGGCTACACCTTC